Listed here is a single TCR beta chain. These data are taken from a study of breast tumors, draining lymph nodes, adjacent tissues. TCRdb re-analysed the multiplex PCR reads in MiXCR, keeping a single row per CDR3 protein. The sample shows roughly 100,000 distinct CDR3 sequences, less than 40% of them seen only once. Axillary draining lymph nodes of breast cancer patients supplied the node samples. The clonotype originates from a female donor with breast cancer. Some clones in this sample may be carry-over from other donors' samples. Sequencing was done on a sample of axillary lymph node tissue.

CDR3 sequence: CASSAEGEQFF. CDR3 DNA: TGTGCCAGCAGCGCCGAGGGTGAGCAGTTCTTC. This chain joins TRBV7-8 and TRBJ2-1; weak D call: TRBD2 (5 bases). CDR1 is SGHVS, CDR2 FQNEAQ, per germline. Trimming took off 5 bases at V and 9 bases at J, with 8 bases between the two ends. The CDR3 totals 11 residues.